The 23 T cell receptor beta chains below come from one sample, sequenced in a study of blood T cells in healthy people across ages. The authors ran a second PCR of roughly 7 to 11 cycles using a sample-barcoded 5' primer and a J-beta primer mix. TCRdb recomputed calls from the 5' RACE reads with MiXCR, one row per CDR3 protein. The table lists about 1.1 million distinct CDR3 sequences, roughly two fifths of them singletons. Specimen: blood. The origin of the receptors is a man aged 18 to 29 in good health.

This clonotype was observed many times. The chain combines TRBV13 with TRBJ2-3; 9 positions match TRBD2. Germline-derived CDR1 and CDR2 are PRHDT and FYEKMQ (reference sequence). The CDR3 totals 15 residues. The trim removed 1 base at V and 4 bases at J, leaving 3 bases unmatched. For the CDR3, the DNA is TGTGCCAGCAGCTTAGAGGGACTAGCAGCAGATACGCAGTATTTT. Translating gives CASSLEGLAADTQYF.

This chain joins TRBV14 and TRBJ2-1; the D gene could be TRBD1 or TRBD2 (5 bases each). The CDR3 length is 15 residues. CDR1 and CDR2 from the germline V gene are SGHDN and FVKESK. V was cut by 4 bases and J by 10 bases, with 20 bases left in between. The CDR3 protein is CASSPRDRLSYEQFF. CDR3 DNA: TGTGCCAGCAGCCCCCGGGACCGCCTCTCCTACGAGCAGTTCTTC.

The V and J genes are TRBV20-1 and TRBJ1-5, with D unresolved. Germline loops: CDR1 DFQATT, CDR2 SNEGSKA (reference sequence). V gave up 2 bases and J gave up 2 bases, with 10 bases separating them. The CDR3 loop spans 14 amino acids. The CDR3 DNA follows: TGCAGTGCTAGACAGGTCGTAGGCAATCAGCCCCAGCATTTT. Protein: CSARQVVGNQPQHF.

The chain joins TRBV12-3 or TRBV12-4 to TRBJ1-5, with D uncertain. V lost 3 bases and J 4 bases, leaving 10 bases between the germline ends. The CDR3 sequence is 14 residues long. DNA for the CDR3: TGTGCCAGCAGTTTTACGAGGTTGAATCAGCCCCAGCATTTT. It specifies CASSFTRLNQPQHF.

This clonotype occurred once. The chain carries TRBV19 and TRBJ1-5; D might be TRBD1 (5 bases). The V end lost 2 bases, the J end lost 5 bases, and 13 bases lay between the germline ends. Germline V gene lookup returns CDR1 LNHDA and CDR2 SQIVND (reference sequence). This CDR3 contains 15 residues. CDR3 nucleotide sequence: TGTGCCAGTAGTATACGGCGCAGGGTGGATCAGCCCCAGCATTTT. Its protein product is CASSIRRRVDQPQHF.

This clonotype was counted only a few times. The chain joins TRBV9 to TRBJ1-2; D is perhaps TRBD1 (5 bases). The CDR3 is made up of 13 amino acids. CDR1 SGDLS and CDR2 YYNGEE come from the germline V gene. V was cut by 3 bases and J by 13 bases, with 19 bases left in between. Here the CDR3 DNA reads TGTGCCAGCAGCGAGCAAGCCCAGACAGCTACCACCTTC. Translation: CASSEQAQTATTF.

This chain joins TRBV19 and TRBJ2-3; TRBD1 matches 8 bases. The J segment lost 1 base and the V segment lost 5 bases, leaving 5 bases of the junction unmatched. The CDR3 has 15 amino acids. Germline V gene lookup returns CDR1 LNHDA and CDR2 SQIVND (reference sequence). The CDR3 protein is CASSVGQEGTDTQYF. CDR3 nucleotide sequence: TGTGCCAGTAGTGTGGGACAGGAAGGCACAGATACGCAGTATTTT.

The rearrangement joins TRBV28 to TRBJ1-5; D not certain. This CDR3 is 15 amino acids long. Trimming removed 11 bases at V and 0 bases at J, with 17 bases between. Germline CDR1 MDHEN, CDR2 SYDVKM. The CDR3 loop is CAGTPIPYSNQPQHF. DNA of the CDR3: TGTGCCGGCACCCCGATTCCGTATAGCAATCAGCCCCAGCATTTT.

The rearrangement joins TRBV12-3 or TRBV12-4 to TRBJ2-4; D call uncertain. The J call may be mistaken, given a closer DNA end match to TRBJ2-7. The length of the CDR3 is 13 residues. The CDR3 here is CASSVGPSDEQYF. Written as DNA, the CDR3 is TGTGCCAGCAGTGTAGGCCCCTCGGACGAGCAGTACTTC.

The rearrangement joins TRBV5-1 to TRBJ2-2; no clear D. The CDR3 loop spans 13 amino acids. V shed 4 bases and J shed 6 bases, with 10 bases lying between them. The germline V gene encodes CDR1 SGHRS and CDR2 YFSETQ. This chain's CDR3 is CASSPTPSGELFF. The CDR3 DNA follows: TGCGCCAGCAGCCCCACACCCTCCGGGGAGCTGTTTTTT. Variable domain in full (rest from reference TRBV5-1 and TRBJ2-2): KAGVTQTPRYLIKTRGQQVTLSCSPISGHRSVSWYQQTPGQGLQFLFEYFSETQRNKGNFPGRFSGRQFSNSRSEMNVSTLELGDSALYLCASSPTPSGELFFGEGSRLTVL.

CDR3 DNA sequence: TGTGCCAGCTCACCAGGGGCCTTTCCCCAATATGGCTACACCTTC. Translating it yields CASSPGAFPQYGYTF. The chain joins TRBV18 to TRBJ1-2; tentative D call: TRBD1 (5 bases). V was clipped by 2 bases and J by 5 bases, with 15 bases between them. The CDR3 sequence is 15 residues long. The germline CDR1 and CDR2 sequences are KGHSH and LQKENI.

The sample holds a few counts of this clonotype. The CDR3 region has the DNA TGTGCCAGCAGCGGCATTGGATCACCCCTCCACTTT. It specifies CASSGIGSPLHF. The chain combines TRBV7-9 with TRBJ1-6; D gene unclear. The V end lost 5 bases, the J end lost 10 bases, and 9 bases lay between the germline ends. CDR1 and CDR2 (germline): SEHNR, FQNEAQ (reference sequence). This CDR3 is 12 amino acids long.

This rearrangement joins TRBV7-2 to TRBJ2-2, with 11 bases lining up with TRBD2. The CDR3 is made up of 15 amino acids. Per germline, CDR1 SGHTA and CDR2 FQGNSA. J gave up 11 bases and V 5 bases, and 10 bases lay outside the gene matches. CDR3 region: CASSAPLAGEGELFF. Written as DNA, the CDR3 is TGTGCCAGCAGCGCACCACTAGCGGGGGAGGGTGAGCTGTTTTTT. The complete variable domain, with remaining parts taken from reference TRBV7-2 and TRBJ2-2, reads GAGVSQSPSNKVTEKGKDVELRCDPISGHTALYWYRQSLGQGLEFLIYFQGNSAPDKSGLPSDRFSAERTGGSVSTLTIQRTQQEDSAVYLCASSAPLAGEGELFFGEGSRLTVL.

The CDR3 loop is CASSSGRYNSPLHF. The CDR3 bases are TGTGCCAGCAGTTCGGGCCGGTACAATTCACCCCTCCACTTT. The V gene is TRBV28, the J gene TRBJ1-6; D ambiguous. V was cut by 4 bases and J by 7 bases, with 11 bases left in between. This CDR3 spans 14 amino acids. Germline V lookup: CDR1 MDHEN, CDR2 SYDVKM.

A note on this clonotype: One junction end does not reproduce the germline sequence, and a read error may be involved. This chain links TRBV6-5 with TRBJ1-1; D perhaps matches TRBD1 (5 bases). The length of the CDR3 is 12 residues. CDR1 is MNHEY and CDR2 is SVGAGI in the germline V gene. The CDR3 loop reads CASHHGGTGAFF. The DNA for the CDR3 is TGTGCCAGCCATCATGGGGGGACTGGAGCTTTCTTT.

This clonotype was seen a handful of times. The chain has TRBV29-1 and TRBJ2-3, with D possibly being TRBD1 (6 bases). The CDR3 sequence is 12 residues long. The germline V and J ends were trimmed by 7 bases and 8 bases, with 16 bases remaining between them. CDR1 and CDR2 (germline): SQVTM, ANQGSEA. The CDR3 is CSAAPRGGTQYF. The CDR3 region has the DNA TGCAGCGCTGCCCCCCGAGGGGGTACGCAGTATTTT.

A few counts support this clonotype. The chain uses TRBV12-3 or TRBV12-4 and TRBJ2-1; TRBD2 agrees at 8 bases. V lost 5 bases, J lost 7 bases, and 4 bases stayed unmatched. This CDR3 spans 13 amino acids. The CDR3 DNA reads TGTGCCAGCAGTAAAGGACTAGCTAATGAGCAGTTCTTC. As protein: CASSKGLANEQFF.

The chain uses TRBV5-1 and TRBJ1-5; possible D gene TRBD1, 6 bases. This CDR3 contains 15 residues. Germline V gives CDR1 SGHRS, CDR2 YFSETQ. The germline V and J ends were trimmed by 3 bases and 5 bases, with 15 bases remaining between them. CDR3: CASSSTGQPHQPQHF. The CDR3 coding sequence is TGCGCCAGCAGCTCGACCGGACAGCCTCATCAGCCCCAGCATTTT.

The rearrangement joins TRBV6-5 to TRBJ1-2; a weak D match, TRBD1 (5 bases). Per the germline V gene, CDR1 is MNHEY and CDR2 is SVGAGI. V lost 0 bases to trimming and J lost 7 bases, with 15 bases between them. The CDR3 covers 15 residues. CDR3 protein: CASSYSKEGRSGYTF. The CDR3 coding sequence is TGTGCCAGCAGTTACTCGAAAGAGGGGAGGAGTGGCTACACCTTC.

The chain recombines TRBV6-1 with TRBJ2-4; TRBD1 matches 9 bases. The CDR3 totals 13 residues. Germline CDR1 and CDR2: MNHNS and SASEGT. The ends lost 6 bases at V and 6 bases at J; junction bases unmatched: 3. The CDR3 loop reads CASRDRGRNIQYF. In DNA, the CDR3 is TGTGCCAGCAGGGACAGGGGAAGAAACATTCAGTACTTC.

The sample holds a few counts of this clonotype. The chain links TRBV12-3 or TRBV12-4 to TRBJ1-2; D may be TRBD1 (5 bases). V dropped 3 bases and J dropped 6 bases, with 11 bases sitting between them. The CDR3 has 13 residues. CDR3 sequence: CASSLGVADGYTF. DNA of the CDR3: TGTGCCAGCAGTTTGGGGGTAGCGGATGGCTACACCTTC.

The genes are TRBV12-3 or TRBV12-4 and TRBJ1-5; perhaps TRBD1 as D (5 bases). This CDR3 comprises 13 residues. The V end was cut by 6 bases, the J end by 12 bases, with 18 bases between. The CDR3 DNA reads TGTGCCAGCAGCGCCTCTTGGACTCAGGGCCAGCATTTT. This encodes CASSASWTQGQHF.

The sample holds one count of this clonotype. The chain is built from TRBV24-1 and TRBJ2-3; 12 nucleotides align to TRBD1. V gave up 9 bases and J gave up 2 bases; unmatched junction bases: 14. Germline V CDR1 and CDR2: KGHDR, SFDVKD. This CDR3 comprises 18 residues. CDR3 coding DNA: TGTGCCACCTCCGGGACAGGGGGCTTCGGGACGAACACAGATACGCAGTATTTT. This codes for CATSGTGGFGTNTDTQYF.